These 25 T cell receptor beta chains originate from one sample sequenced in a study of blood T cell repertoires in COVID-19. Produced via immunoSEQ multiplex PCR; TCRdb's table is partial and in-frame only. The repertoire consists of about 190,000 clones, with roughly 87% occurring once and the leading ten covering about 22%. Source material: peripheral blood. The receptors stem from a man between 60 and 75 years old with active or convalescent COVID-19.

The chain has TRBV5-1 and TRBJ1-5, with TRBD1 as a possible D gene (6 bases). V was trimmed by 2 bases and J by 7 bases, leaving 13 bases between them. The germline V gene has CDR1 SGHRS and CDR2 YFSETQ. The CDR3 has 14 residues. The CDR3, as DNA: TGCGCCAGCAGCTTCAGGGGAGAGGGGCAGCCCCAGCATTTT. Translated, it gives CASSFRGEGQPQHF.

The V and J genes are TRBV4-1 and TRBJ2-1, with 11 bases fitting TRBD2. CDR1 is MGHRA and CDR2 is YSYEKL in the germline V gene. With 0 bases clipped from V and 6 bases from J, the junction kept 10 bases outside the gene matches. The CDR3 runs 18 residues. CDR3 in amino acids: CASSQDSIIAGGLNEQFF. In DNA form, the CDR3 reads TGCGCCAGCAGCCAAGATAGTATAATAGCGGGGGGGCTCAATGAGCAGTTCTTC.

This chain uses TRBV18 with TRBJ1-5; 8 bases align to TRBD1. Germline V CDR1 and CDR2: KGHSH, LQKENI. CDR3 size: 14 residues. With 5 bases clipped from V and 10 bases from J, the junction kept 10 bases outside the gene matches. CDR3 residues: CASSISTGGDPQHF. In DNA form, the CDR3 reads TGTGCCAGCTCAATCTCAACAGGGGGAGATCCCCAGCATTTT.

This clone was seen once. The CDR3 spells CASSIPGQGAGGYTF. The CDR3 DNA sequence: TGTGCCAGCAGTATCCCCGGACAGGGGGCAGGTGGCTACACCTTC. V and J are TRBV2 and TRBJ1-2; 11 positions agree with TRBD1. Unmatched junction bases numbered 9, after V lost 5 bases and J lost 7 bases. The germline V gene encodes CDR1 SNHLY and CDR2 FYNNEI. This CDR3 region has 15 residues.

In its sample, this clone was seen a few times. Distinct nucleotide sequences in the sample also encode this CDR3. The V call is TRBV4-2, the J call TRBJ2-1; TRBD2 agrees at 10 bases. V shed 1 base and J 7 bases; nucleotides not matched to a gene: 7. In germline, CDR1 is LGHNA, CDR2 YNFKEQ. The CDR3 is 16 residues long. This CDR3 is CASSQGPSGGWNEQFF. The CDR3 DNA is TGTGCCAGCAGCCAAGGACCTAGCGGGGGATGGAATGAGCAGTTCTTC.

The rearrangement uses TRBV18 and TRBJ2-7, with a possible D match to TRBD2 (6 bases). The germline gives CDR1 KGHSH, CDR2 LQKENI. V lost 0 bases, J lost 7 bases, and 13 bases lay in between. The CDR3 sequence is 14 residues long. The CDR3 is CASSPPSGRGEQYF. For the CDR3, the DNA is TGTGCCAGCTCACCACCTTCAGGTCGGGGGGAGCAGTACTTC.

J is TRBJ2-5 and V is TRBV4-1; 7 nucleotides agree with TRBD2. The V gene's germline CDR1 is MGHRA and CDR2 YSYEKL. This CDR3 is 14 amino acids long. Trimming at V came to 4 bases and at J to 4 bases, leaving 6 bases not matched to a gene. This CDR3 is CASSRQPGGETQYF. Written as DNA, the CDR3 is TGCGCCAGCAGCCGGCAACCGGGGGGAGAGACCCAGTACTTC.

CDR3 in amino acids: CASSLSGGAPDTQYF. DNA of the CDR3: TGTGCCAGCAGCCTTAGCGGGGGGGCCCCAGATACGCAGTATTTT. This chain connects TRBV7-9 to TRBJ2-3; TRBD2 matches at 11 bases. J was trimmed by 4 bases and V by 5 bases; bases with no gene match: 5. CDR1 is SEHNR, CDR2 FQNEAQ, per germline (reference sequence). The CDR3 is 15 residues long.

CDR3 amino acids: CASSAAGTGVGPLHF. The CDR3 nucleotides read TGTGCCAGCAGCGCCGCCGGGACAGGGGTAGGACCCCTCCACTTT. The chain joins TRBV9 to TRBJ1-6; TRBD1 matches 10 bases. The CDR3 contains 15 residues. Trimming at V came to 3 bases and at J to 12 bases, leaving 9 bases not matched to a gene. CDR1 and CDR2 (germline): SGDLS, YYNGEE. Drawing the rest from reference TRBV9 and TRBJ1-6, the complete variable domain is DSGVTQTPKHLITATGQRVTLRCSPRSGDLSVYWYQQSLDQGLQFLIQYYNGEERAKGNILERFSAQQFPDLHSELNLSSLELGDSALYFCASSAAGTGVGPLHFGNGTRLTVT.

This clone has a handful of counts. CDR3 in DNA: TGTGCCAGCTCGCCGGACAGCGACCCCGCAACTAACTATGGCTACACCTTC. Protein: CASSPDSDPATNYGYTF. J is TRBJ1-2 and V is TRBV18; the D gene is possibly TRBD1 (6 bases). Germline CDR1 KGHSH, CDR2 LQKENI. This CDR3 comprises 17 residues. Between the trimmed V and J ends, which lost 6 bases and 0 bases, there was a span of 20 bases.

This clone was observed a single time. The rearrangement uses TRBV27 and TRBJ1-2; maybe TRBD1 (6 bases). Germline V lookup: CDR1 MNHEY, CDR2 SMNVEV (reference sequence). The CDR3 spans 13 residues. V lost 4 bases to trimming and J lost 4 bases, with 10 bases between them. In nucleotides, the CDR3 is TGTGCCAGCAGTTATAAGACAGGCTATGGCTACACCTTC. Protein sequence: CASSYKTGYGYTF.

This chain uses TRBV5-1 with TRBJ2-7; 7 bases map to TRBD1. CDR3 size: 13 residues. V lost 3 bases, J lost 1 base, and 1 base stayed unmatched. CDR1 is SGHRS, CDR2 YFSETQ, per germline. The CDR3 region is CASSSRGSYEQYF. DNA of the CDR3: TGCGCCAGCAGCTCCAGGGGGTCCTACGAGCAGTACTTC.

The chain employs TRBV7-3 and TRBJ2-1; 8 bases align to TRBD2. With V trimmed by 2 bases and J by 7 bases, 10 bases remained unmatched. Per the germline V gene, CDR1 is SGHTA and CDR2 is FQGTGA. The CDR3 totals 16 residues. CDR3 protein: CASSLGGGPQVNEQFF. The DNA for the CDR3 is TGTGCCAGCAGCTTAGGCGGGGGGCCTCAGGTTAATGAGCAGTTCTTC.

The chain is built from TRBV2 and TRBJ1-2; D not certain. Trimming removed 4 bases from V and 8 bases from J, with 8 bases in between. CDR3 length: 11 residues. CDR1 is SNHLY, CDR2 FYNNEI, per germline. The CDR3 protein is CASSVRGGYTF. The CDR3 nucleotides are TGTGCCAGCAGTGTCCGAGGCGGCTACACCTTC. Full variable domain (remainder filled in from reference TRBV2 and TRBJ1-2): EPEVTQTPSHQVTQMGQEVILRCVPISNHLYFYWYRQILGQKVEFLVSFYNNEISEKSEIFDDQFSVERPDGSNFTLKIRSTKLEDSAMYFCASSVRGGYTFGSGTRLTVV.

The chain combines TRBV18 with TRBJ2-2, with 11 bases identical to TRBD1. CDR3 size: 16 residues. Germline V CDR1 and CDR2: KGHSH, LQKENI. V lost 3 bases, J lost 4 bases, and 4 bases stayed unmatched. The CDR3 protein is CASSPPGTGGTGELFF. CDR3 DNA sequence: TGTGCCAGCTCACCCCCCGGGACAGGGGGCACCGGGGAGCTGTTTTTT.

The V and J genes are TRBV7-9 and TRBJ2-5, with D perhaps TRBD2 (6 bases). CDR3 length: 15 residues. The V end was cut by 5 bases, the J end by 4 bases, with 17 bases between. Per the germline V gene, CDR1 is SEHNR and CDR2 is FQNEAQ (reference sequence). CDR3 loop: CASSPRLGRAETQYF. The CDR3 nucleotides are TGTGCCAGCAGCCCCCGACTAGGGCGGGCAGAGACCCAGTACTTC.

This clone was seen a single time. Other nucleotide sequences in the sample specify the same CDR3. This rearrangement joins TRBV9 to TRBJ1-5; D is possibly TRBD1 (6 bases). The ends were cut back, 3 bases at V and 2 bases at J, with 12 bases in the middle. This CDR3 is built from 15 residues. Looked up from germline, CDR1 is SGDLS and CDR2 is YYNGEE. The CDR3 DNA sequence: TGTGCCAGCAGCGGGGCAGGGGTCGGCAATCAGCCCCAGCATTTT. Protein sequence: CASSGAGVGNQPQHF.

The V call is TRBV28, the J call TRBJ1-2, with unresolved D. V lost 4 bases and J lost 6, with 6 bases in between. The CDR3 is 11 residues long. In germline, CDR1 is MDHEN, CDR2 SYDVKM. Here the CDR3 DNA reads TGTGCCAGCAGTTCCGGGGATGGCTACACCTTC. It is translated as CASSSGDGYTF.

The CDR3 protein is CASSSTGGFRQPQHF. The CDR3 region has the DNA TGTGCCAGCAGCTCGACAGGGGGCTTTCGACAGCCCCAGCATTTT. V is TRBV7-2 and J is TRBJ1-5, with 10 bases fitting TRBD1. The germline gives CDR1 SGHTA, CDR2 FQGNSA. The CDR3 is 15 amino acids. Unmatched junction bases numbered 7, after V lost 4 bases and J lost 7 bases. Using reference TRBV7-2 and TRBJ1-5 for the parts outside the CDR3, the full variable domain is GAGVSQSPSNKVTEKGKDVELRCDPISGHTALYWYRQSLGQGLEFLIYFQGNSAPDKSGLPSDRFSAERTGGSVSTLTIQRTQQEDSAVYLCASSSTGGFRQPQHFGDGTRLSIL.

CDR3: CASSQDPNTEAFF. CDR3 nucleotides: TGCGCCAGCAGCCAAGATCCTAACACTGAAGCTTTCTTT. This sequence joins TRBV4-1 and TRBJ1-1; the D is unclear. Per germline, CDR1 MGHRA and CDR2 YSYEKL. V was shortened by 0 bases and J by 2 bases, with 4 bases between the two germline ends. This CDR3 spans 13 amino acids.

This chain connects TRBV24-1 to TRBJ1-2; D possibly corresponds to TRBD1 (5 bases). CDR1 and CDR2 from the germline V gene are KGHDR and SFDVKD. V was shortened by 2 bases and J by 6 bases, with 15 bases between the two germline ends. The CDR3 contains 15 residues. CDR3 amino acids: CATSDSWDYFNGYTF. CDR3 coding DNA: TGTGCCACCAGTGATTCATGGGACTACTTTAATGGCTACACCTTC.

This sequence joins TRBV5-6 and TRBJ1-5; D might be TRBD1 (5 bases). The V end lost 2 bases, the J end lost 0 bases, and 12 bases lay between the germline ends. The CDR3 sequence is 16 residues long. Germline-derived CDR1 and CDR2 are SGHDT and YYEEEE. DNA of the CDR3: TGTGCCAGCAGCTTTCTGGGGCGGGATAGCAATCAGCCCCAGCATTTT. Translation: CASSFLGRDSNQPQHF. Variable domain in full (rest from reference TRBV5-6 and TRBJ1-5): DAGVTQSPTHLIKTRGQQVTLRCSPKSGHDTVSWYQQALGQGPQFIFQYYEEEERQRGNFPDRFSGHQFPNYSSELNVNALLLGDSALYLCASSFLGRDSNQPQHFGDGTRLSIL.

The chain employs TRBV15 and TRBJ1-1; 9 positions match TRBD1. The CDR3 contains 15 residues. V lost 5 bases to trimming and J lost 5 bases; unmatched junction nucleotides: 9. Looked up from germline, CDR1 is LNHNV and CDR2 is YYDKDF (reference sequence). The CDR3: CATSYTQGAGTEAFF. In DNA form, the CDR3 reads TGTGCCACCAGCTATACACAGGGGGCTGGGACTGAAGCTTTCTTT.

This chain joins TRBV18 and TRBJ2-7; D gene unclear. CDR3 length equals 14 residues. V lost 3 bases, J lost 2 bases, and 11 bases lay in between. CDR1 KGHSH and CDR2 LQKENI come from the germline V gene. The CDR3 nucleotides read TGTGCCAGCTCACCGGGCCTCATCACCTACGAGCAGTACTTC. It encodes CASSPGLITYEQYF.

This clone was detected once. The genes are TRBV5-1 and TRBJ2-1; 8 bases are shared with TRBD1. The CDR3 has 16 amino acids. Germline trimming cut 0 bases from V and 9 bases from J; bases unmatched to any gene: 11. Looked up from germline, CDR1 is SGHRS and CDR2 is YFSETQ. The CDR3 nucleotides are TGCGCCAGCAGCTTGGAGGCCACGGGACAGGAGGGTGAGCAGTTCTTC. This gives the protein CASSLEATGQEGEQFF. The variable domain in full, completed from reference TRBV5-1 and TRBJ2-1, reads KAGVTQTPRYLIKTRGQQVTLSCSPISGHRSVSWYQQTPGQGLQFLFEYFSETQRNKGNFPGRFSGRQFSNSRSEMNVSTLELGDSALYLCASSLEATGQEGEQFFGPGTRLTVL.